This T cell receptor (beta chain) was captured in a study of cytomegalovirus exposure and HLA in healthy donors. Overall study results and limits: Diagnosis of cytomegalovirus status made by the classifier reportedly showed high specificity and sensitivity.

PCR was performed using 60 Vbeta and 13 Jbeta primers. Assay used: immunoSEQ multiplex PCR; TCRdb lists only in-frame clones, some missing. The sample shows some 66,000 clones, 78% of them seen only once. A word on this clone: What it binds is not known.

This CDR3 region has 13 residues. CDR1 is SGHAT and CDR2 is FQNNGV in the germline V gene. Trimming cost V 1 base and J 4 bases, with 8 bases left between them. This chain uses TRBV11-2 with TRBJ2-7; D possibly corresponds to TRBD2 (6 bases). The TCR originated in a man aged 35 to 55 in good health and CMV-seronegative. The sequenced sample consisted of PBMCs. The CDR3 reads CASSLAAGYEQYF. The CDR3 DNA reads TGTGCCAGCAGCTTAGCCGCGGGGTACGAGCAGTACTTC.